The clone carrying this T cell receptor beta chain showed up many times. Amplified regions were TCR beta CDR3 sequences from RNA transcripts. RT-PCR in the first round (using the HTBI primer set) targeted the TCR CDR3. TCRdb reprocessed the multiplex PCR reads via MiXCR and lists one record per CDR3 protein. The table records about 700,000 distinct CDR3 sequences, less than 15% of them present only once. This record comes from a study of T cells in Graves' hyperthyroidism and ophthalmopathy. This CDR3 comprises 14 residues. The trim removed 1 base at V and 4 bases at J, leaving 2 bases unmatched. Hyperthyroidism was newly diagnosed in patients aged 18 to 65 (duration under 2 months).

The specimen sequenced was blood. The rearrangement uses TRBV12-3 or TRBV12-4 and TRBJ1-1, with 8 bases lining up with TRBD1. The source of this sequence is a young woman with Graves' hyperthyroidism. This chain's CDR3 is CASSLVTGGTEAFF. CDR3 bases: TGTGCCAGCAGTTTAGTTACAGGGGGCACTGAAGCTTTCTTT.